The present entry profiles one T cell receptor (beta chain) with its context. What it recognizes is unknown. Measured with immunoSEQ multiplex PCR; TCRdb has only the in-frame clones, and not every one. The table lists tens of thousands of clones, more than 75% of them singletons. The source of the sample is a study of OX40 agonist ivuxolimab in advanced cancers. Study summary: With a range of roughly 20 to 90, age averaged about 58 years, and roughly 80% were male.

The CDR3 extends over 16 amino acids. V lost 3 bases and J 0 bases, leaving 12 bases between the germline ends. The germline V gene has CDR1 MDHEN and CDR2 SYDVKM. Findings and limits, study-wide: Blood T cells, both CD4+ and CD8+, expanded clonally by week 6 at 0.1 to 3.0 mg/kg. The authors did not determine the antigen specificity of the expanded peripheral T cells.

Peripheral blood came from all dose cohorts at three timepoints. The sample consisted of CD4+ or CD8+ T cells sorted from blood, taken in a trial of the OX40 agonist ivuxolimab. The receptor was isolated from an adult with an advanced solid tumor such as melanoma, head and neck, liver or kidney cancer. The chain joins TRBV28 to TRBJ1-3; the D is unclear. The CDR3 DNA is TGTGCCAGCAGTTTCATCTCCTCCCACTCTGGAAACACCATATATTTT. Translating gives CASSFISSHSGNTIYF.